This T cell receptor beta chain was recovered during a study of T cells in Graves' hyperthyroidism and ophthalmopathy. This clonotype was detected a few times. Antigen unknown. Findings and limits, study-wide: Blood held most thyroid clonotypes expanded above 0.001 frequency.

Hyperthyroidism patients were newly diagnosed, had disease duration under 2 months, and were aged 18 to 65 years. Germline CDR1 reads SGHVS; CDR2 reads FNYEAQ. The CDR3 is made up of 15 amino acids. The ends lost 1 base at V and 8 bases at J; junction bases unmatched: 10. Amplified TCR beta CDR3 regions derived from RNA transcripts. During a first-round RT-PCR of the TCR CDR3, the HTBI primer set was used. One entry per CDR3 protein, called by TCRdb with MiXCR from the multiplex PCR reads. The table has about 760,000 distinct CDR3 sequences, about a third seen once; the top ten hold about a third. The chain combines TRBV7-6 with TRBJ1-2; TRBD1 agrees at 7 bases. Material for sequencing was blood. The sequence was collected from a middle-aged woman with Graves' hyperthyroidism. The CDR3 DNA reads TGTGCCAGCAGCTTAGGAGGAGGGGGCGGGGGGGGCTACACCTTC. It is translated as CASSLGGGGGGGYTF. The variable domain in full, with the rest retrieved from reference TRBV7-6 and TRBJ1-2, is GAGVSQSPRYKVTKRGQDVALRCDPISGHVSLYWYRQALGQGPEFLTYFNYEAQQDKSGLPNDRFSAERPEGSISTLTIQRTEQRDSAMYRCASSLGGGGGGGYTFGSGTRLTVV.